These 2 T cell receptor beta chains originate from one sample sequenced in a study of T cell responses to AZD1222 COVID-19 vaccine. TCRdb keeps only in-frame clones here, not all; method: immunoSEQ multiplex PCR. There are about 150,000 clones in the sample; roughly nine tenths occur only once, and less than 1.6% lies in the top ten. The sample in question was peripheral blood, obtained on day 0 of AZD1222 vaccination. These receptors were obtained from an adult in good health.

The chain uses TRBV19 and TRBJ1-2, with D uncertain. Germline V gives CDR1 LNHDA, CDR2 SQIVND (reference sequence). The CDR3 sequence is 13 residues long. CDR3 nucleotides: TGTCAGTGGACTAAGGCGGCTAACTATGGCTACACCTTC. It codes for CQWTKAANYGYTF.

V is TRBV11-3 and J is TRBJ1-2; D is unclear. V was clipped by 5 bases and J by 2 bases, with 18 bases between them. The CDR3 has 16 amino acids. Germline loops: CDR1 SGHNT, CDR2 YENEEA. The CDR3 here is CASSPFSLGNNYGYTF. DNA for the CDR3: TGTGCCAGCAGCCCATTTTCTCTGGGAAACAACTATGGCTACACCTTC. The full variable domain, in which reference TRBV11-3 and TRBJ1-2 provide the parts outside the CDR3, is EAGVVQSPRYKIIEKKQPVAFWCNPISGHNTLYWYLQNLGQGPELLIRYENEEAVDDSQLPKDRFSAERLKGVDSTLKIQPAELGDSAVYLCASSPFSLGNNYGYTFGSGTRLTVV.